Following are 8 T cell receptor beta chains from one sample sequenced in a study of response to subunit inactivated influenza vaccine. Via MiXCR, TCRdb re-called the RT-PCR reads, giving one row per CDR3 protein. This table has about 780,000 distinct CDR3 sequences, less than 20% appearing once. This specimen consisted of PBMCs from blood, obtained 5 days after vaccination. These receptors all stem from a man aged 45-65 years who received an inactivated influenza vaccine.

The chain links TRBV20-1 to TRBJ2-7; D may be TRBD2 (5 bases). This CDR3 spans 16 amino acids. Germline V CDR1 and CDR2: DFQATT, SNEGSKA (reference sequence). V dropped 5 bases and J dropped 2 bases, with 22 bases sitting between them. DNA for the CDR3: TGCAGTGCTCCAAACCCCTCTGGCGCGGGCCCCTACGAGCAGTACTTC. This codes for CSAPNPSGAGPYEQYF.

This clonotype occurred a few times. This chain links TRBV4-3 with TRBJ2-7, with a possible D match to TRBD2 (5 bases). CDR3 size: 16 residues. Looked up from germline, CDR1 is LGHNA and CDR2 is YSLEER. Trimming removed 0 bases from V and 0 bases from J, with 12 bases in between. In DNA, the CDR3 is TGCGCCAGCAGCCAAGATGTTGCGGGCCTCTCCTACGAGCAGTACTTC. Residues: CASSQDVAGLSYEQYF.

The chain links TRBV20-1 to TRBJ1-2; D remains ambiguous. The CDR3 runs to 12 residues. Per germline, CDR1 DFQATT and CDR2 SNEGSKA (reference sequence). The CDR3 bases are TGCATTGCGGGCAGGAAGAACTATGGCTACACCTTC. Encoded protein: CIAGRKNYGYTF.

In regard to this clonotype: A much larger clone sits a single nucleotide away, making a read error possible. The V and J genes are TRBV16 and TRBJ2-7; no firm D call. V lost 2 bases and J 4 bases, leaving 6 bases between the germline ends. The CDR3 covers 12 residues. Germline CDR1 reads KGHSY; CDR2 reads FQNENV. The DNA of the CDR3 is TGTGCCAGCAGCCAAAATCGGTACGAGCAGTACTTC. As protein: CASSQNRYEQYF.

This clonotype has only a few counts. This chain's CDR3 is CSAEGLAGAETQYF. The CDR3 DNA follows: TGCAGCGCGGAAGGACTAGCGGGAGCAGAGACCCAGTACTTC. The V call is TRBV29-1, the J call TRBJ2-5, with TRBD2 matching 13 bases. CDR1 is SQVTM, CDR2 ANQGSEA, per germline. CDR3 length equals 14 residues. V was pared by 7 bases and J by 4 bases, with 6 bases of the junction left unmatched. Together with reference TRBV29-1 and TRBJ2-5, the CDR3 gives the full variable domain: SAVISQKPSRDICQRGTSLTIQCQVDSQVTMMFWYRQQPGQSLTLIATANQGSEATYESGFVIDKFPISRPNLTFSTLTVSNMSPEDSSIYLCSAEGLAGAETQYFGPGTRLLVL.

This clonotype was seen more than once but under ten times. The chain carries TRBV10-3 and TRBJ2-7; tentative D call: TRBD1 (6 bases). Trimming took off 6 bases at V and 1 base at J, with 7 bases between the two ends. Germline loops: CDR1 ENHRY, CDR2 SYGVKD. This CDR3 comprises 12 residues. The CDR3 loop is CAIRDRSYEQYF. CDR3 coding DNA: TGTGCCATCAGGGACAGATCCTACGAGCAGTACTTC.

This clonotype was counted only a few times. CDR3 loop: CSAPTVNYEQYF. The CDR3 nucleotides read TGCAGTGCTCCGACAGTGAACTACGAGCAGTACTTC. The rearrangement uses TRBV20-1 and TRBJ2-7, with TRBD1 as a possible D gene (5 bases). Germline V gene lookup returns CDR1 DFQATT and CDR2 SNEGSKA (reference sequence). This CDR3 spans 12 amino acids. Trimming left V 5 bases short and J 3 bases short, with 11 bases between.

At least ten counts were recorded for this clonotype. The V gene is TRBV7-9, the J gene TRBJ1-3; D is uncertain. V lost 5 bases and J lost 2, with 7 bases in between. This CDR3 comprises 13 residues. CDR1 SEHNR and CDR2 FQNEAQ come from the germline V gene (reference sequence). CDR3: CASSRDAGNTIYF. CDR3 coding DNA: TGTGCCAGCAGCCGAGATGCTGGAAACACCATATATTTT.